Below, 5 T cell receptor beta chains from the same sample are listed, as sequenced in a study of CD8+CD57+ T cells in acquired aplastic anemia. Profiles of TCR beta VDJ and CDR3 were generated from a genomic DNA template. Via MiXCR, TCRdb re-called the reads, giving one row per CDR3 protein. The sample carries about 220,000 distinct CDR3 sequences, 34% recorded once. Sequenced: sorted CD4+, CD8+, or CD8+CD57+ T cells (not recorded which) from PBMCs. All receptors come from a human donor in good health, serving as a control.

This clonotype was counted a single time. J is TRBJ1-6 and V is TRBV2, with 8 nucleotides matching TRBD1. CDR3 size: 12 residues. From germline, CDR1 is SNHLY and CDR2 FYNNEI. V lost 6 bases to trimming and J lost 8 bases; unmatched junction nucleotides: 0. The CDR3 DNA sequence: TGTGCCAGCAGGACAGGGGATTCACCCCTCCACTTT. Its translation is CASRTGDSPLHF.

This clonotype was counted ten times or more. The chain carries TRBV7-2 and TRBJ2-3, with no clear D. The CDR3 has 13 residues. Trimming removed 4 bases at V and 2 bases at J, with 7 bases between. Germline V CDR1 and CDR2: SGHTA, FQGNSA. As DNA, the CDR3 is TGTGCCAGCAGCTACTCTTACACAGATACGCAGTATTTT. Translating gives CASSYSYTDTQYF.

The chain is built from TRBV28 and TRBJ1-3; 7 bases fit TRBD1. Trimming cost V 5 bases and J 3 bases; bases outside gene matches: 10. CDR1 is MDHEN and CDR2 is SYDVKM in the germline V gene. This CDR3 has 16 residues. CDR3: CASSPQTGLGGNTIYF. The CDR3 DNA is TGTGCCAGCAGTCCTCAGACAGGGCTTGGTGGAAACACCATATATTTT.

The chain carries TRBV15 and TRBJ1-1; possibly TRBD1 for D (5 bases). Trimming pared 5 bases from V and 7 bases from J, leaving 8 bases between. The CDR3 runs 11 residues. Germline CDR1 reads LNHNV; CDR2 reads YYDKDF (reference sequence). Here the CDR3 DNA reads TGTGCCACCAGCGGGGGGGGTGAAGCTTTCTTT. Translation gives CATSGGGEAFF.

This sequence joins TRBV19 and TRBJ1-2; 11 bases line up with TRBD1. Trimming cost V 7 bases and J 6 bases; bases outside gene matches: 13. Germline V gene sequence: CDR1 LNHDA, CDR2 SQIVND (reference sequence). This CDR3 spans 16 amino acids. The CDR3 sequence: CASTIRDRGVRDGYTF. The CDR3 bases are TGTGCCAGTACCATCCGGGACAGGGGGGTTCGGGATGGCTACACCTTC. The whole variable domain, filled in from reference TRBV19 and TRBJ1-2, reads DGGITQSPKYLFRKEGQNVTLSCEQNLNHDAMYWYRQDPGQGLRLIYYSQIVNDFQKGDIAEGYSVSREKKESFPLTVTSAQKNPTAFYLCASTIRDRGVRDGYTFGSGTRLTVV.